This is a list of T cell receptor beta chains from one sample in a study of T cell responses to AZD1222 COVID-19 vaccine. TCRdb's copy holds only in-frame clones and misses some; the assay was immunoSEQ multiplex PCR. The table shows 150,000 or so clones, with roughly nine tenths occurring only once. The sample here was peripheral blood, taken 28 days after the second AZD1222 dose. All receptors come from an adult who received the AZD1222 COVID-19 vaccine. Both conserved end residues are part of each CDR3. Fields, in order: J gene, V gene, CDR3 length, CDR3 protein.

TRBJ2-7	TRBV2	13	CASSVSTSYEQYF
TRBJ1-2	TRBV4-3	15	CASSQDRTGELGYTF
TRBJ2-3	TRBV7-2	14	CASSSPKGTDTQYF
TRBJ2-3	TRBV5-4	12	CASSLFPDTQYF
TRBJ2-3	TRBV14	13	CASSRRATDTQYF
TRBJ1-3	TRBV24-1	15	CATSDPRTSGNTIYF
TRBJ2-7	TRBV5-5	16	CASSWATSGTFYEQYF
TRBJ2-1	TRBV5-5	13	CASSLSAYNEQFF
TRBJ2-7	TRBV5-1	14	CASSPIESAYEQYF
TRBJ2-5	TRBV7-9	16	CASSPQTSAPQETQYF
TRBJ1-2	TRBV7-9	11	CASRQDYGYTF
TRBJ1-3	TRBV5-1	14	CASSLAGIGNTIYF
TRBJ1-1	TRBV2	17	CASSHIGTGVRGTEAFF
TRBJ2-5	TRBV11-2	15	CASSILGTAGETQYF
TRBJ1-2	TRBV12-5	14	CASEDPGVNYGYTF
TRBJ1-1	TRBV29-1	15	CSVRSYRVANTEAFF
TRBJ2-1	TRBV19	14	CASSLGGAGNEQFF
TRBJ1-6	TRBV2	15	CASSIGVPRSSPLHF
TRBJ1-4	TRBV12-5	16	CASGPDRGGPNEKLFF
TRBJ1-5	TRBV27	13	CASRPRLPQPQHF
TRBJ1-4	TRBV18	15	CASSPPGQAVEKLFF
TRBJ1-1	TRBV10-3	12	CAIGRRQTEAFF
TRBJ1-1	TRBV30	18	CAWSGIGHPEGMNTEAFF
TRBJ2-3	TRBV27	11	CASSRGATQYF
TRBJ1-5	TRBV2	17	CASRDRGSISSNQPQHF
TRBJ1-1	TRBV7-9	13	CASSWDMNTEAFF
TRBJ2-1	TRBV4-2	20	CASSQDKADLVGRGYNEQFF
TRBJ2-7	TRBV15	13	CATRGSGLYEQYF
TRBJ2-6	TRBV5-1	15	CASSSKGAGANVLTF
TRBJ1-6	TRBV4-3	15	CASSQVLQGASPLHF
TRBJ1-1	TRBV5-1	14	CASSFGTYRSEAFF
TRBJ2-1	TRBV7-9	16	CASSLGTGGIVNEQFF
TRBJ2-1	TRBV6-5	16	CASSYRTSGRAGEQFF
TRBJ2-1	TRBV4-1	18	CASSPRTSGRPSYNEQFF
TRBJ2-1	TRBV6-2/TRBV6-3	15	CASSHHGEKYNEQFF
TRBJ1-3	TRBV10-3	15	CAISEGRISGNTIYF
TRBJ1-2	TRBV3-1/TRBV3-2	17	CASSQTKTGGGRYGYTF
TRBJ2-5	TRBV4-3	14	CASSQAIAQETQYF
TRBJ2-1	TRBV2	14	CASRGVADYNEQFF
TRBJ2-7	TRBV5-6	15	CASSAGTGAAYEQYF
TRBJ2-3	TRBV5-1	14	CASRRGLALDTQYF
TRBJ1-2	TRBV4-3	15	CASSQSPAGSYGYTF
TRBJ2-7	TRBV7-9	14	CASSGRDSSYEQYF
TRBJ2-2	TRBV28	15	CASGIARSNTGELFF
TRBJ2-1	TRBV7-9	13	CASSLDVAPAKFF
TRBJ1-2	TRBV7-2	13	CASSLVGGNGYTF
TRBJ2-5	TRBV5-1	13	CASSKGVEETQYF